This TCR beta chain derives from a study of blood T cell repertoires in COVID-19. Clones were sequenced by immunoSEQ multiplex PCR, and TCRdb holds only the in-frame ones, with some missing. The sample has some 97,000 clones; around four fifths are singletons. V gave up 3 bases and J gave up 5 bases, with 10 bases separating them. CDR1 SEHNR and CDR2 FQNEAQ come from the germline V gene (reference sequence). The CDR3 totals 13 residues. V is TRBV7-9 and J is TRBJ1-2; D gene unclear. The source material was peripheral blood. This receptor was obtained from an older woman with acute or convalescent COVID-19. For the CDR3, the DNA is TGTGCCAGCAGCTTGCCGGGAGGGTATGGCTACACCTTC. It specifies CASSLPGGYGYTF.